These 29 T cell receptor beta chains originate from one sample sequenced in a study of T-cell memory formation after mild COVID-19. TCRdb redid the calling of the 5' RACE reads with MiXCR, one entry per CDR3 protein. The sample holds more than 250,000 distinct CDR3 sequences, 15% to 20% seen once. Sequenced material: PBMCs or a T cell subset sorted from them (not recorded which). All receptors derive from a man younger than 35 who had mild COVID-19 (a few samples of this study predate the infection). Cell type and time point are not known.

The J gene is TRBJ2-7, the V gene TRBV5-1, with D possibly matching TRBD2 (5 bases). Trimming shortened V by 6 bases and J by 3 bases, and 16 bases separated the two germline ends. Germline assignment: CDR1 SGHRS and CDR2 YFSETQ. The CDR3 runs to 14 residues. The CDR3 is CASTPGDGFYEQYF. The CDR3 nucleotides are TGCGCCAGCACCCCCGGGGATGGGTTCTACGAGCAGTACTTC.

The CDR3 sequence is CASSFTALLGYTF. CDR3 bases: TGTGCCAGCAGTTTTACAGCGCTACTGGGCTACACCTTC. The rearrangement joins TRBV6-5 to TRBJ1-2, with unresolved D. The V end lost 4 bases, the J end lost 8 bases, and 14 bases lay between the germline ends. This CDR3 has 13 residues. The germline gives CDR1 MNHEY, CDR2 SVGAGI.

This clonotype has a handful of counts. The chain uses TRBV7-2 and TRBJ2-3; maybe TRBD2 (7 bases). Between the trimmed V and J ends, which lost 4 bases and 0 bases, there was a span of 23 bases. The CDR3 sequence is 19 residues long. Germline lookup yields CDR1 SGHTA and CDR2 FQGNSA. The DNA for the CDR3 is TGTGCCAGCAGCTCCACTCGCGCGGGGGCCGCCACTAGCACAGATACGCAGTATTTT. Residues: CASSSTRAGAATSTDTQYF.

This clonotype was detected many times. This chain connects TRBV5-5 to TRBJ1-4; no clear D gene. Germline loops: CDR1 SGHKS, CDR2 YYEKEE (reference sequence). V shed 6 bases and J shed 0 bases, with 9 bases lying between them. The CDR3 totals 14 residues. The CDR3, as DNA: TGTGCCAGCAACTTAGAAGCAACTAATGAAAAACTGTTTTTT. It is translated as CASNLEATNEKLFF.

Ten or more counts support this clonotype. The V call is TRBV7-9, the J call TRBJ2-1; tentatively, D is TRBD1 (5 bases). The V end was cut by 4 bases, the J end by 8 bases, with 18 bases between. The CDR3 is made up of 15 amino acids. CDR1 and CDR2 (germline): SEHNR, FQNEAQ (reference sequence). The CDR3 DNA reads TGTGCCAGCAGCTCAGAGGTGGCAGGGTTCGATGAGCAGTTCTTC. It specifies CASSSEVAGFDEQFF.

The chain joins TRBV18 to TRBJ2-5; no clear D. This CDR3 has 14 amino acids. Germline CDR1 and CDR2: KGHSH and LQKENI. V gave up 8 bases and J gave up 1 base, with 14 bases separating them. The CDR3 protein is CASSPPAVQETQYF. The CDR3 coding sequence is TGTGCCAGCAGCCCCCCTGCTGTCCAAGAGACCCAGTACTTC.

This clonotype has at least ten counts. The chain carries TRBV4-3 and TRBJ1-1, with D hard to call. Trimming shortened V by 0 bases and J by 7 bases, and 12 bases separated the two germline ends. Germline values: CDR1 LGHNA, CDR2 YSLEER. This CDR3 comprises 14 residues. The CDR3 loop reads CASSQDPATHEAFF. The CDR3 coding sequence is TGCGCCAGCAGCCAAGATCCCGCCACCCATGAAGCTTTCTTT.

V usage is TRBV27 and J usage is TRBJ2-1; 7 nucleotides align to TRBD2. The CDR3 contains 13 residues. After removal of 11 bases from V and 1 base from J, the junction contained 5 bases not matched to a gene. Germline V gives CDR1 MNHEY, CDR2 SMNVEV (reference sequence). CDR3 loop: CACSGGSYNEQFF. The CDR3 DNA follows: TGTGCCTGCTCCGGGGGGTCCTACAATGAGCAGTTCTTC.

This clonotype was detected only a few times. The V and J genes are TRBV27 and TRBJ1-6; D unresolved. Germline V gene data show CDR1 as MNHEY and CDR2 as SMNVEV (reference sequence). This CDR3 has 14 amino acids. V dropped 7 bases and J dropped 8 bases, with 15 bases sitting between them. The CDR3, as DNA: TGTGCCAGCACTAGCCAGATTTCCGATTCACCCCTCCACTTT. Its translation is CASTSQISDSPLHF.

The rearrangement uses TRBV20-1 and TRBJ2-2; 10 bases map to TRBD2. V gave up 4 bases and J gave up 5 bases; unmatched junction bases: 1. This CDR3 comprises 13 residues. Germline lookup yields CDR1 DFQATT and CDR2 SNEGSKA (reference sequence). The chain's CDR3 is CSAISGGTGELFF. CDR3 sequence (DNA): TGCAGTGCTATTAGCGGGGGGACCGGGGAGCTGTTTTTT.

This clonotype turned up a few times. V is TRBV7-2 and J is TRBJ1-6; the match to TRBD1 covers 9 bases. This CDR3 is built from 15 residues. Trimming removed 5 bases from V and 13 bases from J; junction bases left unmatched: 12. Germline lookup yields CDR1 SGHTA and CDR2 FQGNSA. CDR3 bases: TGTGCCAGCAGCAAACCCGGGACAGGGTTTTCTCCCCTCCACTTT. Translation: CASSKPGTGFSPLHF.

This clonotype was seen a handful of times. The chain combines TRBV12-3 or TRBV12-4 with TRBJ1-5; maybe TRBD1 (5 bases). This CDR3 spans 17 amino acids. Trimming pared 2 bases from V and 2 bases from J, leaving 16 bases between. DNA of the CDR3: TGTGCCAGCAGTTTAAAGGGGAAGGGTATTCGCAATCAGCCCCAGCATTTT. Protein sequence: CASSLKGKGIRNQPQHF.

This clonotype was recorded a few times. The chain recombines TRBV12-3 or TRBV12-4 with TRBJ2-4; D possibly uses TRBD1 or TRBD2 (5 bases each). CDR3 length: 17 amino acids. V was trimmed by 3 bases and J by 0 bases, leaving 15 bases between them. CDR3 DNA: TGTGCCAGCAGTTTCACTCAATTGGGGGTAGCCAAAAACATTCAGTACTTC. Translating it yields CASSFTQLGVAKNIQYF.

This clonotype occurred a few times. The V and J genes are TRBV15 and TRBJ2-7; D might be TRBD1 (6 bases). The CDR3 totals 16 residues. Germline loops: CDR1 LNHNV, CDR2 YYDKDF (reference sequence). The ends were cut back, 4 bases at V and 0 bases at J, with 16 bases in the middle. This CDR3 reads CATSTHLGTNSYEQYF. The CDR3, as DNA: TGTGCCACCAGCACCCACCTGGGGACAAACTCCTACGAGCAGTACTTC. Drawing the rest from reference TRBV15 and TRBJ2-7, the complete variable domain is DAMVIQNPRYQVTQFGKPVTLSCSQTLNHNVMYWYQQKSSQAPKLLFHYYDKDFNNEADTPDNFQSRRPNTSFCFLDIRSPGLGDTAMYLCATSTHLGTNSYEQYFGPGTRLTVT.

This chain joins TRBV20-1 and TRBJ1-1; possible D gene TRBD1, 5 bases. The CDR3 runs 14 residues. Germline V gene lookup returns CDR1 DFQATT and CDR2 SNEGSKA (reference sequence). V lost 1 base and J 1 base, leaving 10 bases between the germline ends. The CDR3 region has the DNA TGCAGTGCTAGAGCCGGGACGGCGAACACTGAAGCTTTCTTT. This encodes CSARAGTANTEAFF.

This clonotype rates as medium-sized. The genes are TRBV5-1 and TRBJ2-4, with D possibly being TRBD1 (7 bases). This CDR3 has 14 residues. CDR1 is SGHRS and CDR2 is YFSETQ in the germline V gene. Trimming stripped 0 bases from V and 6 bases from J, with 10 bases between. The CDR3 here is CASSLGQGGNIQYF. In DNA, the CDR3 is TGCGCCAGCAGCTTGGGCCAGGGGGGAAACATTCAGTACTTC.

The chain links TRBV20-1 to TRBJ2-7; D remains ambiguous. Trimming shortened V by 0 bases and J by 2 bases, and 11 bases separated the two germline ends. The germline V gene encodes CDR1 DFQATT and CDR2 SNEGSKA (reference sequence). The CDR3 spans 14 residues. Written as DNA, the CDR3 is TGCAGTGCTAGAGATCACGTCGGAGCCTACGAGCAGTACTTC. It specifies CSARDHVGAYEQYF.

CDR3 DNA sequence: TGTGCCAGCAGTGATCCAGGGTACGAGCAGTACGTC. Translation: CASSDPGYEQYV. The chain carries TRBV6-2 or TRBV6-3 and TRBJ2-7, with D maybe TRBD1 (5 bases). The CDR3 runs 12 residues. CDR1 is MNHEY, CDR2 SVGEGT, per germline. The ends were cut back, 5 bases at V and 4 bases at J, with 9 bases in the middle.

Here the CDR3 DNA reads TGTGCCAGCATGGTGGCAGGGCTTTCCCAAGAGACCCAGTACTTC. Translated: CASMVAGLSQETQYF. The V call is TRBV6-2 or TRBV6-3, the J call TRBJ2-5; TRBD1 is a possible D gene (5 bases). This CDR3 is 15 amino acids long. Between the trimmed V and J ends, which lost 7 bases and 1 base, there was a span of 16 bases. Germline CDR1 MNHEY, CDR2 SVGEGT.

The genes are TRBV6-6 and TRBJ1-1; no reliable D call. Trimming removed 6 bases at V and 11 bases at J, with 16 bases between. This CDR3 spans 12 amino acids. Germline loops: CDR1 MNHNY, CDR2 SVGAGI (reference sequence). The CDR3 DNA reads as TGTGCCAGCAGACCTCCGGAGGGATATGCTTTCTTT. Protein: CASRPPEGYAFF.

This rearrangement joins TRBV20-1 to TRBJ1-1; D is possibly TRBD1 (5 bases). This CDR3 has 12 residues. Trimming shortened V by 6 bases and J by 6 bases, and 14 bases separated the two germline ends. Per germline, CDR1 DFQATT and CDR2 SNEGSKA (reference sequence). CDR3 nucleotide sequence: TGCAGTGCCTCCATGGGGACTCCTGAAGCTTTCTTT. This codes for CSASMGTPEAFF.

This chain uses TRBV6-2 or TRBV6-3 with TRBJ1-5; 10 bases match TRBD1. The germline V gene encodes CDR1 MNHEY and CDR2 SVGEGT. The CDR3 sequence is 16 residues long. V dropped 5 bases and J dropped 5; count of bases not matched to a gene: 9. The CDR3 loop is CASSTRDRGNDQPQHF. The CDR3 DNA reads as TGTGCCAGCAGTACCCGGGACAGGGGAAACGATCAGCCCCAGCATTTT.

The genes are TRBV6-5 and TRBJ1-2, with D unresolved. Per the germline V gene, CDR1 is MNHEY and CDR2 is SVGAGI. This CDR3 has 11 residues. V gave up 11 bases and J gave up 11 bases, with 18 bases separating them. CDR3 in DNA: TGTGCCTCCGGGTCACGGGGAGGATACACCTTC. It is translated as CASGSRGGYTF.

DNA of the CDR3: TGTGCCAGCCTACAAACCGGGACGGCCGGGGATACGCAGTATTTT. The encoded protein is CASLQTGTAGDTQYF. The chain employs TRBV19 and TRBJ2-3; D assignment may be TRBD1 or TRBD2 (5 bases each). This CDR3 is 15 amino acids long. From germline, CDR1 is LNHDA and CDR2 SQIVND (reference sequence). V shed 9 bases and J shed 6 bases, with 22 bases lying between them.

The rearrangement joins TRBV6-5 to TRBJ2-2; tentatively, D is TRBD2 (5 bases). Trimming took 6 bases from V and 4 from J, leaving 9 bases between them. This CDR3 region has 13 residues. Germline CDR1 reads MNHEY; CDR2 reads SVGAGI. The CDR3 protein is CASRGLFTGELFF. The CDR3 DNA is TGTGCCAGCAGAGGACTTTTCACCGGGGAGCTGTTTTTT.

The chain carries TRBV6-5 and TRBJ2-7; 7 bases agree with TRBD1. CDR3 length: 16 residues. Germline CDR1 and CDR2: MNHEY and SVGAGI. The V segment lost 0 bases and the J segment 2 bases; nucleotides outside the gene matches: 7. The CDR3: CASSYSLGGQTYEQYF. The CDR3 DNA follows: TGTGCCAGCAGTTACTCTCTTGGGGGACAGACCTACGAGCAGTACTTC.

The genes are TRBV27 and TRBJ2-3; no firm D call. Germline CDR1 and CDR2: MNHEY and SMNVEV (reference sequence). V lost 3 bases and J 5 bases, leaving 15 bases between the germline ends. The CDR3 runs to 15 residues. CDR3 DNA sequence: TGTGCCAGCAGTTTTTCTGGGAACGAACTAGATACGCAGTATTTT. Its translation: CASSFSGNELDTQYF.

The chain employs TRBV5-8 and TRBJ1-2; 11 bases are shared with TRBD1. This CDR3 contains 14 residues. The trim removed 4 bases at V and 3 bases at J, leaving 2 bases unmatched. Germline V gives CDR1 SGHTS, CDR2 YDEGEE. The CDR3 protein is CASSRTGGDYGYTF. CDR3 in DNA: TGTGCCAGCAGCAGGACAGGGGGCGACTATGGCTACACCTTC.

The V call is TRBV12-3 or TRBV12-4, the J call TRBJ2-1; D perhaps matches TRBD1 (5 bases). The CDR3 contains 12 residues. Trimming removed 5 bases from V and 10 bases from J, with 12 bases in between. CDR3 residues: CASSLQRGEQFF. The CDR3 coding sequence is TGTGCCAGCAGTCTACAAAGGGGAGAGCAGTTCTTC.